These T cell receptor beta chains were read from a single sample in a study of blood T cell repertoires in COVID-19. Here immunoSEQ multiplex PCR was the method, and the copy in TCRdb shows in-frame clones only, minus some. Of about 54,000 clones in the sample, just over 90% were seen once. The material sequenced was peripheral blood. The receptors shown here come from a woman between 40 and 55 years old with active COVID-19. Both conserved end residues are trimmed from each CDR3. The order of the fields is J gene, V gene, CDR3 protein.

>TRBJ1-3|TRBV5-1
ASSLAGSSGNTIY
>TRBJ2-1|TRBV6-6
ASSLTDRNEQF
>TRBJ2-7|TRBV3-1/TRBV3-2
ASSKTGLTGEQY
>TRBJ1-2|TRBV19
ASSINVGQPHGYT
>TRBJ1-6|TRBV5-6
ASSLGGTGSYNSPLH
>TRBJ1-1|TRBV19
ASSISAAVNTEAF
>TRBJ2-3|TRBV2
ASSLSPDTQY
>TRBJ2-7|TRBV11-2
ASSIDRVTYEQY
>TRBJ2-2|TRBV2
ASSLTTGGTGELF
>TRBJ1-2|TRBV11-2
ASSTGTGVFYGYT
>TRBJ1-2|TRBV7-9
ASSSTGANYGYT
>TRBJ1-1|TRBV7-9
ASSLMKQGVSRGTEAF
>TRBJ2-7|TRBV13
ASSSAEGAYEQY
>TRBJ2-1|TRBV5-1
ASSGRRGGVNEQF
>TRBJ2-7|TRBV6-5
ASSYNRDHEQY
>TRBJ2-5|TRBV5-1
ASSLALQVGQETQY
>TRBJ2-5|TRBV14
ASSHPLAGGTQY
>TRBJ2-5|TRBV3-1/TRBV3-2
ASSQWGQGIETQY
>TRBJ2-5|TRBV5-4
ASSLGGPGGRETQY
>TRBJ2-3|TRBV5-1
ASSLLAINTDTQY